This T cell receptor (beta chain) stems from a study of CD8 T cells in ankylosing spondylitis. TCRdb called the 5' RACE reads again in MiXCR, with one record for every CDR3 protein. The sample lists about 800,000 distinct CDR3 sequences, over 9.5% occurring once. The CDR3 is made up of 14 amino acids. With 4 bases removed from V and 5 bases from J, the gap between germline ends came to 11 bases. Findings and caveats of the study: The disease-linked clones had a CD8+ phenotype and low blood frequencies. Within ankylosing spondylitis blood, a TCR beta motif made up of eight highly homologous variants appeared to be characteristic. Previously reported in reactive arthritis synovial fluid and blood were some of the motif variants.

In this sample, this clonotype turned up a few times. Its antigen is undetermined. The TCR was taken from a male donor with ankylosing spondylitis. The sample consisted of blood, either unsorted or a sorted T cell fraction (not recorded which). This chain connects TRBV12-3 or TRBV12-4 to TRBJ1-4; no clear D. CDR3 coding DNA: TGTGCCAGCAGTTCCCCTGGGCCGAATGAAAAACTGTTTTTT. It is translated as CASSSPGPNEKLFF.